This passage covers 10 T cell receptor beta chains from one sample sequenced in a study of cytomegalovirus exposure and HLA in healthy donors. Using immunoSEQ multiplex PCR, the repertoire was profiled, and TCRdb retains in-frame clones only, with some absent. The table has hundreds of thousands of clones, around 88% seen once. Material for sequencing was PBMCs. All receptors derive from a woman under 40 in good health and CMV-seropositive.

J is TRBJ2-5 and V is TRBV14; a possible D gene is TRBD2 (8 bases). Germline-derived CDR1 and CDR2 are SGHDN and FVKESK. CDR3 length: 15 residues. V was shortened by 4 bases and J by 5 bases, with 17 bases between the two germline ends. CDR3 protein: CASSLRTGGGETQYF. The CDR3 DNA is TGTGCCAGCAGCCTGCGGACAGGCGGGGGGGAGACCCAGTACTTC.

The chain uses TRBV19 and TRBJ1-1; D possibly corresponds to TRBD1 (5 bases). Germline CDR1 and CDR2: LNHDA and SQIVND (reference sequence). The CDR3 has 16 amino acids. With 3 bases removed from V and 1 base from J, the gap between germline ends came to 15 bases. CDR3 loop: CASSMAGRVANTEAFF. The CDR3 DNA reads TGTGCCAGTAGTATGGCAGGGCGCGTTGCGAACACTGAAGCTTTCTTT. Looking up the rest from reference TRBV19 and TRBJ1-1 gives the full variable domain: DGGITQSPKYLFRKEGQNVTLSCEQNLNHDAMYWYRQDPGQGLRLIYYSQIVNDFQKGDIAEGYSVSREKKESFPLTVTSAQKNPTAFYLCASSMAGRVANTEAFFGQGTRLTVV.

V usage is TRBV9 and J usage is TRBJ1-2, with D maybe TRBD1 (6 bases). The CDR3 covers 14 residues. Trimming removed 4 bases from V and 4 bases from J, with 14 bases in between. CDR1 and CDR2 (germline): SGDLS, YYNGEE. CDR3 bases: TGTGCCAGCAGCCGAAATACAGGGTTCTATGGCTACACCTTC. Its protein product is CASSRNTGFYGYTF. The full variable domain, completed using reference TRBV9 and TRBJ1-2, is DSGVTQTPKHLITATGQRVTLRCSPRSGDLSVYWYQQSLDQGLQFLIQYYNGEERAKGNILERFSAQQFPDLHSELNLSSLELGDSALYFCASSRNTGFYGYTFGSGTRLTVV.

V and J are TRBV27 and TRBJ2-3; no reliable D call. In germline, CDR1 is MNHEY, CDR2 SMNVEV (reference sequence). Trimming took 3 bases from V and 8 from J, leaving 15 bases between them. This CDR3 is 14 amino acids long. The CDR3 loop reads CASSFGLTDGTQYF. The CDR3 nucleotides are TGTGCCAGCAGTTTCGGTTTAACAGACGGTACGCAGTATTTT.

This sequence joins TRBV7-8 and TRBJ2-7; possibly TRBD2 for D (5 bases). Trimming shortened V by 3 bases and J by 0 bases, and 21 bases separated the two germline ends. The CDR3 is 18 amino acids. CDR1 and CDR2 (germline): SGHVS, FQNEAQ. CDR3 bases: TGTGCCAGCAGCTTCCCGGGATCGGAGCGGATAAGCTCCTACGAGCAGTACTTC. This encodes CASSFPGSERISSYEQYF. Filled out from reference TRBV7-8 and TRBJ2-7, the complete variable domain reads GAGVSQSPRYKVAKRGQDVALRCDPISGHVSLFWYQQALGQGPEFLTYFQNEAQLDKSGLPSDRFFAERPEGSVSTLKIQRTQQEDSAVYLCASSFPGSERISSYEQYFGPGTRLTVT.

This sequence joins TRBV2 and TRBJ2-3; D might be TRBD1 (6 bases). Trimming shortened V by 11 bases and J by 5 bases, and 11 bases separated the two germline ends. Germline lookup yields CDR1 SNHLY and CDR2 FYNNEI. The CDR3 is 11 amino acids. Written as DNA, the CDR3 is TGTGCCGAATCCAGGGGAGATACGCAGTATTTT. It yields the protein CAESRGDTQYF. The entire variable domain, with the rest obtained from reference TRBV2 and TRBJ2-3, is as follows: EPEVTQTPSHQVTQMGQEVILRCVPISNHLYFYWYRQILGQKVEFLVSFYNNEISEKSEIFDDQFSVERPDGSNFTLKIRSTKLEDSAMYFCAESRGDTQYFGPGTRLTVL.

The V call is TRBV5-1, the J call TRBJ1-5; weak D call: TRBD1 (6 bases). CDR1 is SGHRS and CDR2 is YFSETQ in the germline V gene. Trimming removed 4 bases from V and 1 base from J, with 9 bases in between. The CDR3 is 14 residues long. The CDR3 here is CASSPDSSNQPQHF. CDR3 DNA sequence: TGCGCCAGCAGCCCGGACAGCAGCAATCAGCCCCAGCATTTT.

With regard to this clone: Additional DNA sequences in this sample encode the identical CDR3. The CDR3 sequence: CASSLGGSSYNEQFF. The CDR3 DNA follows: TGTGCCAGCAGTCTCGGGGGTAGTTCGTACAATGAGCAGTTCTTC. The rearrangement joins TRBV27 to TRBJ2-1; possible D gene TRBD2, 6 bases. The CDR3 covers 15 residues. Germline V CDR1 and CDR2: MNHEY, SMNVEV (reference sequence). Trimming pared 5 bases from V and 4 bases from J, leaving 15 bases between.

The genes are TRBV5-1 and TRBJ2-1, with TRBD2 identical over 7 bases. The CDR3 totals 16 residues. Per germline, CDR1 SGHRS and CDR2 YFSETQ. With V trimmed by 6 bases and J by 2 bases, 11 bases remained unmatched. CDR3 nucleotide sequence: TGCGCCAGCACCCTTCTAGCGGCAGAGCCCTACAATGAGCAGTTCTTC. Translating it yields CASTLLAAEPYNEQFF.

The chain recombines TRBV2 with TRBJ1-1, with 9 bases that match TRBD1. The CDR3 is made up of 15 amino acids. Trimming cost V 7 bases and J 1 base; bases outside gene matches: 7. Germline values: CDR1 SNHLY, CDR2 FYNNEI. This chain's CDR3 is CASNGDRARNTEAFF. CDR3 in DNA: TGTGCCAGCAACGGGGACAGGGCGAGGAACACTGAAGCTTTCTTT.